The 22 T cell receptor beta chains below come from one sample, sequenced in a study of cytomegalovirus exposure and HLA in healthy donors. The PCR ran on 60 Vbeta and 13 Jbeta primers. TCRdb's table, derived via immunoSEQ multiplex PCR, lists solely in-frame clones and lacks some. The sample holds about 160,000 clones, 75% to 90% seen once. The sequenced sample consisted of PBMCs. All receptors come from a human donor in good health.

A few counts support this clone. J is TRBJ2-3 and V is TRBV2; 7 nucleotides agree with TRBD2. Per germline, CDR1 SNHLY and CDR2 FYNNEI. After removal of 6 bases from V and 3 bases from J, the junction contained 9 bases not matched to a gene. The CDR3 is 15 residues long. CDR3 amino acids: CASSGRGSGTDTQYF. The CDR3 region has the DNA TGTGCCAGCAGCGGACGGGGTAGCGGGACAGATACGCAGTATTTT.

This chain uses TRBV7-2 with TRBJ2-7; D gene uncertain. The CDR3 runs 12 residues. Germline V gene sequence: CDR1 SGHTA, CDR2 FQGNSA. Trimming stripped 3 bases from V and 5 bases from J, with 8 bases between. The CDR3 DNA reads as TGTGCCAGCAGCTTCCATACGGACGAGCAGTACTTC. Translated, it gives CASSFHTDEQYF.

The chain recombines TRBV19 with TRBJ1-5; weak D call: TRBD1 (5 bases). V dropped 1 base and J dropped 0 bases, with 10 bases sitting between them. Looked up from germline, CDR1 is LNHDA and CDR2 is SQIVND (reference sequence). CDR3 size: 16 residues. DNA of the CDR3: TGTGCCAGTAGTATAGGTACAGGCCATAGCAATCAGCCCCAGCATTTT. This encodes CASSIGTGHSNQPQHF.

This sequence joins TRBV21-1 and TRBJ1-6; TRBD1 is the table's D call and was not checked against the DNA. TRBV21-1 has pseudogene status. This CDR3 comprises 17 residues. CDR3 region: CASSKAGTGRKISPLHF. As DNA, the CDR3 is TGTGCCAGCAGCAAAGCAGGGACAGGGCGAAAGATTTCACCCCTCCACTTT.

The chain couples TRBV2 to TRBJ2-7; 7 bases are shared with TRBD1. Per germline, CDR1 SNHLY and CDR2 FYNNEI. V lost 10 bases, J lost 5 bases, and 8 bases stayed unmatched. CDR3 length: 12 amino acids. CDR3 region: CATIDRAHEQYF. DNA of the CDR3: TGTGCCACCATCGACAGGGCCCACGAGCAGTACTTC.

About this clone: The junction differs from germline at one of its ends, possibly a read error. The V gene is TRBV7-9, the J gene TRBJ1-5; D gene ambiguous. CDR1 SEHNR and CDR2 FQNEAQ come from the germline V gene (reference sequence). The CDR3 runs 17 residues. In nucleotides, the CDR3 is TGTTCCAGCAGCTTAGGCAGCGATCCCTATAGCAATCAGCCCCAGCATTTT. Protein sequence: CSSSLGSDPYSNQPQHF.

V and J are TRBV7-9 and TRBJ2-3; D ambiguous. Germline-derived CDR1 and CDR2 are SEHNR and FQNEAQ (reference sequence). The germline V and J ends were trimmed by 3 bases and 3 bases, with 19 bases remaining between them. This CDR3 has 17 amino acids. The CDR3: CASSFDVHHLRTDTQYF. As DNA, the CDR3 is TGTGCCAGCAGCTTTGACGTACACCACTTGAGGACAGATACGCAGTATTTT. Based on the CDR3 plus reference TRBV7-9 and TRBJ2-3, the full variable domain is DTGVSQNPRHKITKRGQNVTFRCDPISEHNRLYWYRQTLGQGPEFLTYFQNEAQLEKSRLLSDRFSAERPKGSFSTLEIQRTEQGDSAMYLCASSFDVHHLRTDTQYFGPGTRLTVL.

The rearrangement joins TRBV5-1 to TRBJ1-1, with TRBD1 as a possible D gene (5 bases). The CDR3 spans 14 residues. V was clipped by 0 bases and J by 3 bases, with 9 bases between them. Germline V gene data show CDR1 as SGHRS and CDR2 as YFSETQ. The CDR3 DNA follows: TGCGCCAGCAGCTTGGCCCTCAGGGACACTGAAGCTTTCTTT. Translated: CASSLALRDTEAFF.

J is TRBJ2-1 and V is TRBV27; possibly TRBD2 for D (6 bases). The CDR3 spans 14 residues. Germline lookup yields CDR1 MNHEY and CDR2 SMNVEV (reference sequence). V was shortened by 0 bases and J by 9 bases, with 12 bases between the two germline ends. The CDR3 DNA reads TGTGCCAGCAGTTTATCTCCCGTTAGCGGTGAGCAGTTCTTC. Amino acid sequence: CASSLSPVSGEQFF.

V gene TRBV7-9 combines with J gene TRBJ2-1, with 7 bases fitting TRBD2. Germline V gives CDR1 SEHNR, CDR2 FQNEAQ (reference sequence). The length of the CDR3 is 14 residues. The trim removed 5 bases at V and 4 bases at J, leaving 5 bases unmatched. Here the CDR3 DNA reads TGTGCCAGCAGCGAGACTAGCAATTACAATGAGCAGTTCTTC. Translating gives CASSETSNYNEQFF.

The chain has TRBV6-6 and TRBJ1-4, with TRBD1 matching over 9 bases. With V trimmed by 2 bases and J by 7 bases, 5 bases remained unmatched. The CDR3 contains 15 residues. Germline V lookup: CDR1 MNHNY, CDR2 SVGAGI (reference sequence). The CDR3 DNA reads TGTGCCAGCAGTTACGATGGGACAGGGACTGAAAAACTGTTTTTT. Translated, it gives CASSYDGTGTEKLFF.

This chain connects TRBV5-4 to TRBJ1-6, with D perhaps matching TRBD1 (5 bases). Trimming removed 3 bases at V and 10 bases at J, with 20 bases between. The CDR3 length is 16 residues. Looked up from germline, CDR1 is SGHNT and CDR2 is YYREEE (reference sequence). DNA for the CDR3: TGTGCCAGCAGCTCCCGGGGTGGGGGGGTAGGATCACCCCTCCACTTT. This translates into CASSSRGGGVGSPLHF.

Concerning this clone: Its ends do not fully match the called genes, so a read error is possible. This chain connects TRBV13 to TRBJ2-4; D perhaps matches TRBD2 (6 bases). The CDR3 covers 12 residues. Germline V lookup: CDR1 PRHDT, CDR2 FYEKMQ (reference sequence). The CDR3: CASSLVAGTPSF. In nucleotides, the CDR3 is TGTGCCAGCAGCTTAGTGGCCGGGACTCCTAGCTTC.

This clone was observed a few times. V and J are TRBV28 and TRBJ1-1; 7 bases line up with TRBD1. CDR1 MDHEN and CDR2 SYDVKM come from the germline V gene. With 6 bases clipped from V and 1 base from J, the junction kept 2 bases outside the gene matches. The CDR3 has 13 amino acids. This chain's CDR3 is CASRGQPNTEAFF. CDR3 sequence (DNA): TGTGCCAGCAGGGGACAGCCGAACACTGAAGCTTTCTTT.

The chain uses TRBV10-3 and TRBJ1-2; a possible D gene is TRBD1 (5 bases). The germline gives CDR1 ENHRY, CDR2 SYGVKD. The CDR3 is 15 amino acids. Trimming took off 2 bases at V and 4 bases at J, with 14 bases between the two ends. The CDR3 bases are TGTGCCATCAGTGAGGGAGGGACGGGGCCCTATGGCTACACCTTC. This encodes CAISEGGTGPYGYTF.

This chain joins TRBV19 and TRBJ2-2, with D possibly TRBD1 on 6 matching bases. The CDR3 loop spans 14 amino acids. V lost 5 bases and J 6 bases, leaving 13 bases between the germline ends. CDR1 LNHDA and CDR2 SQIVND come from the germline V gene (reference sequence). DNA of the CDR3: TGTGCCAGTAGTCCCCGGGACATCTCCGGGGAGCTGTTTTTT. Protein sequence: CASSPRDISGELFF.

V gene TRBV4-3 combines with J gene TRBJ2-7; no definite D call. This CDR3 is built from 13 residues. Germline V gene lookup returns CDR1 LGHNA and CDR2 YSLEER. V dropped 3 bases and J dropped 7 bases, with 13 bases sitting between them. The CDR3 coding sequence is TGCGCCAGCAGCCAGAACCCTACGAGAGAGCAGTACTTC. The encoded protein is CASSQNPTREQYF.

This chain joins TRBV7-2 and TRBJ2-3, with D possibly TRBD2 on 6 matching bases. Germline lookup yields CDR1 SGHTA and CDR2 FQGNSA. The CDR3 length is 12 residues. Trimming shortened V by 5 bases and J by 3 bases, and 6 bases separated the two germline ends. CDR3 loop: CASSRGTDTQYF. The CDR3 nucleotides are TGTGCCAGCAGCCGGGGGACAGATACGCAGTATTTT.

The chain combines TRBV7-2 with TRBJ2-5, with a weak D call TRBD2 (7 bases). From germline, CDR1 is SGHTA and CDR2 FQGNSA. The CDR3 covers 16 residues. V was pared by 1 base and J by 0 bases, with 12 bases between. This chain's CDR3 is CASSLGGGGYQETQYF. Here the CDR3 DNA reads TGTGCCAGCAGCTTAGGAGGGGGGGGGTACCAAGAGACCCAGTACTTC. Looking up the rest from reference TRBV7-2 and TRBJ2-5 gives the full variable domain: GAGVSQSPSNKVTEKGKDVELRCDPISGHTALYWYRQSLGQGLEFLIYFQGNSAPDKSGLPSDRFSAERTGGSVSTLTIQRTQQEDSAVYLCASSLGGGGYQETQYFGPGTRLLVL.

This chain's CDR3 is CASSPGKQETQYF. The CDR3 DNA sequence: TGTGCCAGCAGCCCCGGGAAGCAAGAGACCCAGTACTTC. The V gene is TRBV7-3, the J gene TRBJ2-5, with D perhaps matching TRBD2 (5 bases). Trimming shortened V by 5 bases and J by 2 bases, and 9 bases separated the two germline ends. Germline CDR1 is SGHTA and CDR2 is FQGTGA. This CDR3 comprises 13 residues. Filled out from reference TRBV7-3 and TRBJ2-5, the complete variable domain reads GAGVSQTPSNKVTEKGKYVELRCDPISGHTALYWYRQSLGQGPEFLIYFQGTGAADDSGLPNDRFFAVRPEGSVSTLKIQRTERGDSAVYLCASSPGKQETQYFGPGTRLLVL.

The gene calls are TRBV19 and TRBJ1-5; the D is unclear. Per the germline V gene, CDR1 is LNHDA and CDR2 is SQIVND (reference sequence). The CDR3 extends over 15 amino acids. Between the trimmed V and J ends, which lost 6 bases and 6 bases, there was a span of 18 bases. The DNA for the CDR3 is TGTGCCAGTAGCCCGCCGGAGGATAACTCTCAGCCCCAGCATTTT. Amino acid sequence: CASSPPEDNSQPQHF.

This chain uses TRBV5-4 with TRBJ1-6, with 10 nucleotides matching TRBD1. V dropped 9 bases and J dropped 9; count of bases not matched to a gene: 15. Germline lookup yields CDR1 SGHNT and CDR2 YYREEE (reference sequence). CDR3 length: 16 amino acids. CDR3 nucleotides: TGTGCCACTTCCCGGGGACAGGGGTATATCTCTTCACCCCTCCACTTT. Protein: CATSRGQGYISSPLHF.